This TCR beta chain was recovered during a study of blood T cell repertoires in COVID-19. For the study at large: COVID-19 samples collected from the United States, Italy and Spain covered acute and convalescent phases. Nucleic acid was either cDNA or gDNA, and it came from T cells, B-cell-depleted T cells, or PBMCs.

Original processing notes: Researchers report that nucleated cell counts were estimated from reference gene primer amplification. Clones were sequenced by immunoSEQ multiplex PCR, and TCRdb holds only the in-frame ones, with some missing. The V and J calls and clone size are taken from that table; D and trimming were inferred from the DNA. The table records 150,000 or so clones, 75% to 90% of them present only once. Trimming took 4 bases from V and 2 from J, leaving 10 bases between them. Germline V gene sequence: CDR1 GTSNPN, CDR2 SVGIG (reference sequence). The CDR3 sequence is 13 residues long. One Seattle source followed patients from active infection through their disease course.

This clonotype was obtained from a man between 18 and 29 years old with COVID-19, enrolled during active disease. This sequence joins TRBV30 and TRBJ2-3, with D unresolved. What was sequenced was peripheral blood. CDR3 DNA: TGTGCCTGGATTGTCGAGGCCACAGATACGCAGTATTTT. It encodes CAWIVEATDTQYF.